The rows below give T cell receptor beta chains drawn from one sample of a study of spatial heterogeneity in lung cancer. TCRdb ran MiXCR on the 5' RACE reads and lists one entry per CDR3 protein. The data show 7,300 or so distinct CDR3 sequences, with around 15% seen just once and around 16% held by the top ten. Sequenced material: normal lung tissue next to the tumor, taken at surgery. These receptors came from a male donor with early-stage non-small cell lung cancer. Both conserved end residues are part of each CDR3. Each record gives: J gene, clone size, D gene, V gene, CDR3 protein, CDR3 DNA. A D gene is named only where the DNA matches it firmly. The size field is filled for only some rows; it gives once, few, many or a size class.

j_gene: TRBJ1-1
abundance: many
d_gene: NA
v_gene: TRBV7-6
CDR3aa: CASSSKWDTEAFF
CDR3nt: TGTGCCAGCAGCTCGAAATGGGACACTGAAGCTTTCTTT

j_gene: TRBJ2-4
abundance: few
d_gene: NA
v_gene: TRBV6-1
CDR3aa: CASSEPDTLAKNIQYF
CDR3nt: TGTGCCAGCAGTGAACCAGATACCTTAGCCAAAAACATTCAGTACTTC

j_gene: TRBJ2-5
abundance: medium-sized
d_gene: NA
v_gene: TRBV19
CDR3aa: CASSMPGAVETQYF
CDR3nt: TGTGCCAGTAGTATGCCCGGGGCTGTCGAGACCCAGTACTTC

j_gene: TRBJ2-7
abundance: many
d_gene: TRBD2
v_gene: TRBV20-1
CDR3aa: CSARLAGETFF
CDR3nt: TGCAGTGCTAGGTTAGCGGGAGAGACTTTCTTC

j_gene: TRBJ2-5
abundance: medium-sized
d_gene: TRBD1
v_gene: TRBV9
CDR3aa: CASSGGQGAGETQYF
CDR3nt: TGTGCCAGCAGCGGAGGACAGGGGGCGGGAGAGACCCAGTACTTC

j_gene: TRBJ1-6
abundance: NA
d_gene: NA
v_gene: TRBV15
CDR3aa: CATSRDRTDNSPLHF
CDR3nt: TGTGCCACCAGCAGAGATCGGACAGATAATTCACCCCTCCACTTT

j_gene: TRBJ2-7
abundance: medium-sized
d_gene: NA
v_gene: TRBV5-6
CDR3aa: CASSQGPTSSYEQYF
CDR3nt: TGTGCCAGCAGCCAGGGACCTACGAGCTCCTACGAGCAGTACTTC

j_gene: TRBJ1-6
abundance: NA
d_gene: NA
v_gene: TRBV2
CDR3aa: CASSPNTGKSPLHF
CDR3nt: TGTGCCAGCAGCCCTAACACAGGGAAATCACCCCTCCACTTT

j_gene: TRBJ2-2
abundance: NA
d_gene: TRBD2
v_gene: TRBV4-1
CDR3aa: CASSPGLAQTGELFF
CDR3nt: TGCGCCAGCAGCCCCGGACTAGCGCAAACCGGGGAGCTGTTTTTT

j_gene: TRBJ2-5
abundance: few
d_gene: NA
v_gene: TRBV5-6
CDR3aa: CASSLVPGTETQYF
CDR3nt: TGTGCCAGCAGCTTGGTGCCAGGGACAGAGACCCAGTACTTC

j_gene: TRBJ2-7
abundance: NA
d_gene: NA
v_gene: TRBV5-5
CDR3aa: CASSYRDSGEQYF
CDR3nt: TGTGCCAGCAGCTACAGGGATTCGGGGGAGCAGTACTTC

j_gene: TRBJ2-4
abundance: NA
d_gene: TRBD1
v_gene: TRBV28
CDR3aa: CATEDRGNIQYF
CDR3nt: TGTGCCACCGAGGACAGGGGGAACATTCAGTACTTC

j_gene: TRBJ2-1
abundance: NA
d_gene: NA
v_gene: TRBV6-5
CDR3aa: CASSYYPRDFQFF
CDR3nt: TGTGCCAGCAGTTACTACCCCCGGGATTTTCAGTTCTTC

j_gene: TRBJ1-6
abundance: many
d_gene: NA
v_gene: TRBV4-2
CDR3aa: CASSRAIDYNSPLHF
CDR3nt: TGTGCCAGCAGCCGGGCGATTGACTATAATTCACCCCTCCACTTT

j_gene: TRBJ1-1
abundance: NA
d_gene: NA
v_gene: TRBV27
CDR3aa: CASSPRWRDNTEAFF
CDR3nt: TGTGCCAGCTCTCCTAGGTGGCGGGACAACACTGAAGCTTTCTTT

j_gene: TRBJ1-4
abundance: few
d_gene: TRBD1
v_gene: TRBV10-3
CDR3aa: CARQGSEKLFF
CDR3nt: TGTGCCAGACAGGGGAGTGAAAAACTGTTTTTT

j_gene: TRBJ2-7
abundance: medium-sized
d_gene: NA
v_gene: TRBV12-3/TRBV12-4
CDR3aa: CASPITAYEQYF
CDR3nt: TGTGCCAGCCCTATCACAGCCTACGAGCAGTACTTC

j_gene: TRBJ2-7
abundance: many
d_gene: NA
v_gene: TRBV19
CDR3aa: CASSIVTGPEQYF
CDR3nt: TGTGCCAGTAGTATCGTAACCGGCCCCGAGCAGTACTTC

j_gene: TRBJ2-5
abundance: many
d_gene: TRBD1
v_gene: TRBV20-1
CDR3aa: CSASGTGGRETQYF
CDR3nt: TGCAGTGCTAGTGGGACAGGGGGAAGAGAGACCCAGTACTTC

j_gene: TRBJ2-5
abundance: few
d_gene: NA
v_gene: TRBV6-5
CDR3aa: CASSYTTQETQYF
CDR3nt: TGTGCCAGCAGTTACACCACTCAAGAGACCCAGTACTTC

j_gene: TRBJ2-3
abundance: few
d_gene: TRBD2
v_gene: TRBV12-3/TRBV12-4
CDR3aa: CASSSRTSGAQDTQYF
CDR3nt: TGTGCCAGCAGCTCAAGGACTAGCGGGGCTCAAGATACGCAGTATTTT

j_gene: TRBJ1-6
abundance: few
d_gene: NA
v_gene: TRBV2
CDR3aa: CASSEGPPAGRSPLHF
CDR3nt: TGTGCCAGCAGTGAGGGCCCCCCTGCAGGGAGATCACCCCTCCACTTT

j_gene: TRBJ1-2
abundance: NA
d_gene: NA
v_gene: TRBV6-6
CDR3aa: CASSEGRQGGGYTF
CDR3nt: TGTGCCAGCAGTGAGGGGAGGCAGGGTGGTGGCTACACCTTC

j_gene: TRBJ2-1
abundance: large
d_gene: TRBD2
v_gene: TRBV7-2
CDR3aa: CASSATSGPYNEQFF
CDR3nt: TGTGCCAGCAGCGCCACTAGCGGGCCCTACAATGAGCAGTTCTTC

j_gene: TRBJ2-5
abundance: many
d_gene: NA
v_gene: TRBV3-1
CDR3aa: CASSQELAAQETQYF
CDR3nt: TGTGCCAGCAGCCAAGAACTCGCGGCTCAAGAGACCCAGTACTTC

j_gene: TRBJ2-6
abundance: NA
d_gene: NA
v_gene: TRBV4-2
CDR3aa: CASSQDIGSGANVLTF
CDR3nt: TGTGCCAGCAGCCAAGATATTGGCTCTGGGGCCAACGTCCTGACTTTC

j_gene: TRBJ2-1
abundance: NA
d_gene: NA
v_gene: TRBV7-2
CDR3aa: CASSLRGVSSYNEQFF
CDR3nt: TGTGCCAGCAGCTTAAGGGGGGTTAGCTCCTACAATGAGCAGTTCTTC

j_gene: TRBJ2-1
abundance: NA
d_gene: TRBD2
v_gene: TRBV28
CDR3aa: CASSFSGSVGNEQFF
CDR3nt: TGTGCCAGCAGCTTCAGCGGGAGTGTCGGGAATGAGCAGTTCTTC

j_gene: TRBJ1-3
abundance: once
d_gene: NA
v_gene: TRBV11-2
CDR3aa: CASSRWDGTSGNTIYF
CDR3nt: TGTGCCAGCAGCAGATGGGACGGAACCTCTGGAAACACCATATATTTT

j_gene: TRBJ2-7
abundance: medium-sized
d_gene: NA
v_gene: TRBV18
CDR3aa: CASSPRTELSYEQYF
CDR3nt: TGTGCCAGCTCACCCCGGACCGAACTATCCTACGAGCAGTACTTC

j_gene: TRBJ2-7
abundance: medium-sized
d_gene: NA
v_gene: TRBV20-1
CDR3aa: CSARDNPGEQYF
CDR3nt: TGCAGTGCTAGAGATAATCCGGGCGAGCAGTACTTC

j_gene: TRBJ2-2
abundance: few
d_gene: NA
v_gene: TRBV5-6
CDR3aa: CASSLVGRTGELFF
CDR3nt: TGTGCCAGCAGCTTGGTGGGACGAACCGGGGAGCTGTTTTTT

j_gene: TRBJ2-3
abundance: many
d_gene: TRBD2
v_gene: TRBV12-3/TRBV12-4
CDR3aa: CASSLALAGTDTQYF
CDR3nt: TGTGCCAGCAGTTTGGCACTAGCGGGAACAGATACGCAGTATTTT

j_gene: TRBJ1-1
abundance: medium-sized
d_gene: NA
v_gene: TRBV24-1
CDR3aa: CATSDPGLNTEAFF
CDR3nt: TGTGCCACCAGTGACCCCGGATTGAACACTGAAGCTTTCTTT

j_gene: TRBJ2-4
abundance: many
d_gene: NA
v_gene: TRBV7-9
CDR3aa: CASSLGQGENIQYF
CDR3nt: TGTGCCAGCAGCTTAGGACAAGGGGAAAACATTCAGTACTTC

j_gene: TRBJ2-5
abundance: medium-sized
d_gene: TRBD2
v_gene: TRBV29-1
CDR3aa: CSVDKSLAGTQETQYF
CDR3nt: TGCAGCGTGGATAAGTCACTAGCGGGAACCCAAGAGACCCAGTACTTC

j_gene: TRBJ1-1
abundance: many
d_gene: NA
v_gene: TRBV30
CDR3aa: CAWSVAGVSTEAFF
CDR3nt: TGTGCCTGGAGTGTTGCAGGGGTATCCACTGAAGCTTTCTTT

j_gene: TRBJ1-4
abundance: medium-sized
d_gene: NA
v_gene: TRBV9
CDR3aa: CASSVVSFKKKTNEKLFF
CDR3nt: TGTGCCAGCAGCGTAGTGTCCTTCAAGAAAAAAACTAATGAAAAACTGTTTTTT

j_gene: TRBJ2-3
abundance: NA
d_gene: NA
v_gene: TRBV28
CDR3aa: CASHGSPDTQYF
CDR3nt: TGTGCCAGCCATGGTAGCCCAGATACGCAGTATTTT

j_gene: TRBJ1-6
abundance: many
d_gene: NA
v_gene: TRBV12-3/TRBV12-4
CDR3aa: CASSLDKFDSPLHF
CDR3nt: TGTGCCAGCAGTTTGGACAAATTTGATTCACCCCTCCACTTT

j_gene: TRBJ2-1
abundance: many
d_gene: TRBD1
v_gene: TRBV24-1
CDR3aa: CATSDSPGQGTYNEQFF
CDR3nt: TGTGCCACCAGTGATTCTCCGGGACAGGGCACCTACAATGAGCAGTTCTTC

j_gene: TRBJ2-7
abundance: NA
d_gene: NA
v_gene: TRBV12-3/TRBV12-4
CDR3aa: CASSTARDFPLYEQYF
CDR3nt: TGTGCCAGCAGTACTGCCCGGGACTTCCCCCTCTACGAGCAGTACTTC